This T cell receptor beta chain was retrieved from a study of cytomegalovirus exposure and HLA in healthy donors. Note on this clone: What it binds is not known.

Whole-study results and caveats: Likely technical artifact: a cluster of highly shared sequence variants. 16,951 TCR beta sequences were associated with HLA alleles at 0.05 false discovery rate in a later analysis.

Use of 60 Vbeta and 13 Jbeta primers characterized the PCR. Libraries were prepared by immunoSEQ multiplex PCR; TCRdb keeps only in-frame clonotypes and omits some of them. Seen here are 170,000 or so clones, about three quarters observed once, and the top ten hold about 1.5%. Germline CDR1 SGHAT, CDR2 FQNNGV. V was trimmed by 0 bases and J by 5 bases, leaving 17 bases between them. This CDR3 is built from 17 residues. The clonotype comes from a woman aged 25 to 39 in good health and CMV-seropositive. The sample consisted of PBMCs. The chain is built from TRBV11-2 and TRBJ2-1; TRBD2 might be the D (5 bases). This CDR3 is CASSLEGGGGLNNEQFF. CDR3 sequence (DNA): TGTGCCAGCAGCTTAGAAGGAGGAGGAGGTTTGAACAATGAGCAGTTCTTC.